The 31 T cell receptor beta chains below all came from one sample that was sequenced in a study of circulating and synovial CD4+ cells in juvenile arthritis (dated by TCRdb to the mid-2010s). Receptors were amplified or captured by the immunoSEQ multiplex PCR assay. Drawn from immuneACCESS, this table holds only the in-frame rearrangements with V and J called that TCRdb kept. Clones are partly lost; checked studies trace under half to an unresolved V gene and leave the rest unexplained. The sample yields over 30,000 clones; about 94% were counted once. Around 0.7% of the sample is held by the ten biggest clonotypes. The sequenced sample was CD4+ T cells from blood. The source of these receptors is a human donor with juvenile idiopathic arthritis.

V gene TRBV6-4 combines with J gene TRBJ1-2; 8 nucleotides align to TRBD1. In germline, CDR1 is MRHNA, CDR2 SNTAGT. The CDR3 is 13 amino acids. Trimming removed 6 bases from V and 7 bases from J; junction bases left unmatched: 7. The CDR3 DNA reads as TGTGCCAGCAGCCCCCAGGGGGCGCTTGGCTACACCTTC. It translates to CASSPQGALGYTF.

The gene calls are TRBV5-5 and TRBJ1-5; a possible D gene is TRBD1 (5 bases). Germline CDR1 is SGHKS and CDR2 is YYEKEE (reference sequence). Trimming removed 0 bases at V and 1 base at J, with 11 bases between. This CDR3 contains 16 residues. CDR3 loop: CASSLVAGLSNQPQHF. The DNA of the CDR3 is TGTGCCAGCAGCTTGGTGGCAGGGCTGAGCAATCAGCCCCAGCATTTT.

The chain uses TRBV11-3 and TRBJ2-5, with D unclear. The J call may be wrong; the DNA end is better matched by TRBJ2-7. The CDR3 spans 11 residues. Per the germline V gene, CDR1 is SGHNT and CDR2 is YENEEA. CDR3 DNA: TGTGCCAGCAGCATGAGCTACGAGCAGTACTTC. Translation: CASSMSYEQYF.

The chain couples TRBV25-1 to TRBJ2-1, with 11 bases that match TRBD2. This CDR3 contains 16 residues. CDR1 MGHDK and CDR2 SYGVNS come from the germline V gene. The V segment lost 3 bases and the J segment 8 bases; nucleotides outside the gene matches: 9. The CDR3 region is CASSDSGLAGGDEQFF. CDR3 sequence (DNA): TGTGCCAGCAGTGATAGTGGGCTAGCGGGGGGCGATGAGCAGTTCTTC.

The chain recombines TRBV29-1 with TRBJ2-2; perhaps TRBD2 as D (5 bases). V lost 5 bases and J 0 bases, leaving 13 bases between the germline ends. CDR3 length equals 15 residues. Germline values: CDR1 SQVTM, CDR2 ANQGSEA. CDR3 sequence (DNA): TGCAGCGTTTTGACCGGGAAGTCGAACACCGGGGAGCTGTTTTTT. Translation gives CSVLTGKSNTGELFF.

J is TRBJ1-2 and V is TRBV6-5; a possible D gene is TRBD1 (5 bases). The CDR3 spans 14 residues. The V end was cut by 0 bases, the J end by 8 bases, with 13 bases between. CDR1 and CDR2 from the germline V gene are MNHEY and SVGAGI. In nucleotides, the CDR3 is TGTGCCAGCAGTTACTCGATAGGGGCGCGAGGCTACACCTTC. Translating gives CASSYSIGARGYTF.

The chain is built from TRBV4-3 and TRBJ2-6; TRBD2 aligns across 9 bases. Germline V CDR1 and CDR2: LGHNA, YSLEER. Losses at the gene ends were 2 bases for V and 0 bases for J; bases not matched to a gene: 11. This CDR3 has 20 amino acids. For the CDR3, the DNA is TGCGCCAGCAGCCAACAACCGGGGCTAGCGGGGTTCTCTGGGGCCAACGTCCTGACTTTC. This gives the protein CASSQQPGLAGFSGANVLTF.

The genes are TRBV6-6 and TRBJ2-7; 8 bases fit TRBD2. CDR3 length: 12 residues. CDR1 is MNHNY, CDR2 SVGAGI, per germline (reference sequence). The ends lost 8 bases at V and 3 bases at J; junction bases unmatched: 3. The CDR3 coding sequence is TGTGCCAGCCGGGGGGGGGACTACGAGCAGTACTTC. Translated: CASRGGDYEQYF.

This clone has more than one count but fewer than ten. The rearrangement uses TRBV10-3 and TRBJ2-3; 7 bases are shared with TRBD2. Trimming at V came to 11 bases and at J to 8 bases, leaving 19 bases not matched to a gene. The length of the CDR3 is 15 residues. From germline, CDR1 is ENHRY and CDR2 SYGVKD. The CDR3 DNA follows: TGTGCCCCCCTCAGGCTAGCGGCAGATGGGCGTACGCAGTATTTT. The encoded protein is CAPLRLAADGRTQYF.

The CDR3 loop is CASSLESTGNEKLFF. CDR3 DNA sequence: TGTGCCAGCAGCTTAGAAAGTACGGGTAATGAAAAACTGTTTTTT. V usage is TRBV7-2 and J usage is TRBJ1-4; D call uncertain. Germline V gives CDR1 SGHTA, CDR2 FQGNSA. This CDR3 is 15 amino acids long. The germline V and J ends were trimmed by 1 base and 4 bases, with 10 bases remaining between them.

The CDR3 here is CASSPSVGDTQYF. In DNA form, the CDR3 reads TGTGCCAGCAGCCCAAGCGTGGGAGATACGCAGTATTTT. The V gene is TRBV9, the J gene TRBJ2-3; no definite D call. V dropped 4 bases and J dropped 5 bases, with 11 bases sitting between them. The CDR3 covers 13 residues. The germline V gene has CDR1 SGDLS and CDR2 YYNGEE. Complete variable domain (other parts from reference TRBV9 and TRBJ2-3): DSGVTQTPKHLITATGQRVTLRCSPRSGDLSVYWYQQSLDQGLQFLIQYYNGEERAKGNILERFSAQQFPDLHSELNLSSLELGDSALYFCASSPSVGDTQYFGPGTRLTVL.

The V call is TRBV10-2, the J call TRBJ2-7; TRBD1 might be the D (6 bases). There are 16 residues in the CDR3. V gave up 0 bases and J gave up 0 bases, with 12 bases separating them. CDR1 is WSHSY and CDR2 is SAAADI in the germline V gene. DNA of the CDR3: TGCGCCAGCAGTGAGTCGGCGACGACAGGCTCCTACGAGCAGTACTTC. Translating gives CASSESATTGSYEQYF.

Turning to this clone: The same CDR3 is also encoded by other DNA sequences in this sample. DNA for the CDR3: TGTGCCATCAGTGAAAGGGCACAGGAACTCCAACAGTTCTTC. This sequence encodes CAISERAQELQQFF. This chain connects TRBV10-3 to TRBJ2-1, with D tentatively TRBD1 (5 bases). The germline V and J ends were trimmed by 3 bases and 13 bases, with 19 bases remaining between them. This CDR3 is built from 14 residues. CDR1 ENHRY and CDR2 SYGVKD come from the germline V gene.

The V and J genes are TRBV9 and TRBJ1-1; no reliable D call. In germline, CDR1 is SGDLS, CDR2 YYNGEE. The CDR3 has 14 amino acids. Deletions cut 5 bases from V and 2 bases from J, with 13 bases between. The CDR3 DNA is TGTGCCAGCAGTTCCCTGGCAGGTAACACTGAAGCTTTCTTT. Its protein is CASSSLAGNTEAFF.

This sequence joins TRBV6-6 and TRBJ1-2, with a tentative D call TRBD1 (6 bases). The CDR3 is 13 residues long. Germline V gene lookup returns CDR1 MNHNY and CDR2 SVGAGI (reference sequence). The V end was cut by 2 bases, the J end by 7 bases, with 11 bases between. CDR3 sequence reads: CASSYEGVRGYTF. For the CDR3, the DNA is TGTGCCAGCAGTTACGAGGGGGTTCGTGGCTACACCTTC.

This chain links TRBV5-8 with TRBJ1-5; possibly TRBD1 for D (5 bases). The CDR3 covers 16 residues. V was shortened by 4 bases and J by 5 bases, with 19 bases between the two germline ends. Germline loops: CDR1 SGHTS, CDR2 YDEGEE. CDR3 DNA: TGTGCCAGCAGCCTCCCGGGGGGGTCTCTCGATCAGCCCCAGCATTTT. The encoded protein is CASSLPGGSLDQPQHF.

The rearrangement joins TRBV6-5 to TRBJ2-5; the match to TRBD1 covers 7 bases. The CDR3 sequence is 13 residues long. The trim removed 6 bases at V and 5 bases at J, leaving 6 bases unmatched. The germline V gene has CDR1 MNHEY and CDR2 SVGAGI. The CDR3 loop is CASSMTGWETQYF. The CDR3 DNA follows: TGTGCCAGCAGCATGACAGGGTGGGAGACCCAGTACTTC.

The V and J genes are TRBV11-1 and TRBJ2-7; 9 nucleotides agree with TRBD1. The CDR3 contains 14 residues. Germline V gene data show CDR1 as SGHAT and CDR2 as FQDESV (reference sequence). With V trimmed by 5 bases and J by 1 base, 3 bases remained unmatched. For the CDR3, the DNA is TGTGCCAGCAGCAAAGGACAGGGGTCCTACGAGCAGTACTTC. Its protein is CASSKGQGSYEQYF. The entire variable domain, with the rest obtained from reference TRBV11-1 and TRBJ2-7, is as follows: EAEVAQSPRYKITEKSQAVAFWCDPISGHATLYWYRQILGQGPELLVQFQDESVVDDSQLPKDRFSAERLKGVDSTLKIQPAELGDSAMYLCASSKGQGSYEQYFGPGTRLTVT.

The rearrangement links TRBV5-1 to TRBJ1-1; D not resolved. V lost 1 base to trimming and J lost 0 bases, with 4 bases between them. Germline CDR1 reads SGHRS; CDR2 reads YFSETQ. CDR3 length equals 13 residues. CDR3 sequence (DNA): TGCGCCAGCAGCTTGCGAGTGAACACTGAAGCTTTCTTT. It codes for CASSLRVNTEAFF. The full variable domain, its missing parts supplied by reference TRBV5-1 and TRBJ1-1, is KAGVTQTPRYLIKTRGQQVTLSCSPISGHRSVSWYQQTPGQGLQFLFEYFSETQRNKGNFPGRFSGRQFSNSRSEMNVSTLELGDSALYLCASSLRVNTEAFFGQGTRLTVV.

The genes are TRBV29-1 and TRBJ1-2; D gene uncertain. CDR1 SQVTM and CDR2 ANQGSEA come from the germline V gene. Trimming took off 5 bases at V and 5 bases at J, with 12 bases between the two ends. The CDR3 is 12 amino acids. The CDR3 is CSVSGNSYGYTF. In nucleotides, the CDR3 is TGCAGCGTTTCCGGGAATAGTTATGGCTACACCTTC.

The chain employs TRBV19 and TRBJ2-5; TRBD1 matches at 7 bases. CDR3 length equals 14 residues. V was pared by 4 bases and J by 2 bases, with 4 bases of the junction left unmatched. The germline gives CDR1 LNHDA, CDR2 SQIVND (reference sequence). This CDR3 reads CASSTQGNQETQYF. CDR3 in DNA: TGTGCCAGTAGTACACAGGGGAATCAAGAGACCCAGTACTTC.

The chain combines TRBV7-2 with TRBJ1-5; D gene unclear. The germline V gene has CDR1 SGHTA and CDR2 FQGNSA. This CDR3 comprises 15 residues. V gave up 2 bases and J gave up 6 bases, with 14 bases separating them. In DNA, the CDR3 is TGTGCCAGCAGCTTACTGGCGGAGCGGGGTCAGCCCCAGCATTTT. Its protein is CASSLLAERGQPQHF. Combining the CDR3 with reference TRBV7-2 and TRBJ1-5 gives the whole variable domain GAGVSQSPSNKVTEKGKDVELRCDPISGHTALYWYRQSLGQGLEFLIYFQGNSAPDKSGLPSDRFSAERTGGSVSTLTIQRTQQEDSAVYLCASSLLAERGQPQHFGDGTRLSIL.

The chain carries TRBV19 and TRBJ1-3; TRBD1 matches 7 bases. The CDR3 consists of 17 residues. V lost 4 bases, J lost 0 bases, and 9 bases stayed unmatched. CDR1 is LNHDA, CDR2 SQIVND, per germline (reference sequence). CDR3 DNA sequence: TGTGCCAGTAGTAGGCAGGGGGATTCATTCTCTGGAAACACCATATATTTT. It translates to CASSRQGDSFSGNTIYF. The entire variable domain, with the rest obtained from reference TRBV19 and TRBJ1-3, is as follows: DGGITQSPKYLFRKEGQNVTLSCEQNLNHDAMYWYRQDPGQGLRLIYYSQIVNDFQKGDIAEGYSVSREKKESFPLTVTSAQKNPTAFYLCASSRQGDSFSGNTIYFGEGSWLTVV.

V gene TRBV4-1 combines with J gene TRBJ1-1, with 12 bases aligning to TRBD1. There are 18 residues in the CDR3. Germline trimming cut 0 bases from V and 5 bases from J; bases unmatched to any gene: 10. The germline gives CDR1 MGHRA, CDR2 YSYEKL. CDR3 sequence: CASSQDGTGGLSRTEAFF. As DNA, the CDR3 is TGCGCCAGCAGCCAAGATGGGACAGGGGGCTTATCGCGGACTGAAGCTTTCTTT.

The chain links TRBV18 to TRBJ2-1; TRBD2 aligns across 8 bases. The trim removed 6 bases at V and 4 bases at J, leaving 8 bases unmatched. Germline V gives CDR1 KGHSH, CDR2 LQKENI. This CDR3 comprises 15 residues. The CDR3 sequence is CASSLPLAVYNEQFF. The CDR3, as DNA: TGTGCCAGCTCGCTTCCACTAGCGGTTTACAATGAGCAGTTCTTC.

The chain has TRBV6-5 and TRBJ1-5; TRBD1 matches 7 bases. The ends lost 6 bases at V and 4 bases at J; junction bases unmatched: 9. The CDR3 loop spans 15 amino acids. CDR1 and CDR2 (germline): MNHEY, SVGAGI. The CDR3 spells CASRFRQGWNQPQHF. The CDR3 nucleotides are TGTGCCAGCAGGTTCCGACAGGGATGGAATCAGCCCCAGCATTTT.

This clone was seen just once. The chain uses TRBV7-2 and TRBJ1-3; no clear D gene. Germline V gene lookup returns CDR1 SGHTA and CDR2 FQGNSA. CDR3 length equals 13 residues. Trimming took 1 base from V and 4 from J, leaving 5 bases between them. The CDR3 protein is CASSLDGGNTIYF. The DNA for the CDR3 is TGTGCCAGCAGCTTAGATGGCGGAAACACCATATATTTT. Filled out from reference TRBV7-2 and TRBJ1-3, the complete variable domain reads GAGVSQSPSNKVTEKGKDVELRCDPISGHTALYWYRQSLGQGLEFLIYFQGNSAPDKSGLPSDRFSAERTGGSVSTLTIQRTQQEDSAVYLCASSLDGGNTIYFGEGSWLTVV.

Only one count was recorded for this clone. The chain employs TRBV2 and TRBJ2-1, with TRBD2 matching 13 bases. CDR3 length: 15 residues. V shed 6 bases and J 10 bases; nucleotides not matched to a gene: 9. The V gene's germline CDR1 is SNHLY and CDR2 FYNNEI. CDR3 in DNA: TGTGCCAGCAGCGAGACTAGCGGGGGGCTGCGGGAGCAGTTCTTC. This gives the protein CASSETSGGLREQFF. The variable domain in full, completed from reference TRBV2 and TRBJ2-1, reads EPEVTQTPSHQVTQMGQEVILRCVPISNHLYFYWYRQILGQKVEFLVSFYNNEISEKSEIFDDQFSVERPDGSNFTLKIRSTKLEDSAMYFCASSETSGGLREQFFGPGTRLTVL.

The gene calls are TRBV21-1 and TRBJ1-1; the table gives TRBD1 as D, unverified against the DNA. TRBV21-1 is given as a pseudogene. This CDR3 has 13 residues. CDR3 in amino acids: CASGRQENTEAFF. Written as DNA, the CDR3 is TGTGCCAGCGGGCGACAGGAGAACACTGAAGCTTTCTTT.

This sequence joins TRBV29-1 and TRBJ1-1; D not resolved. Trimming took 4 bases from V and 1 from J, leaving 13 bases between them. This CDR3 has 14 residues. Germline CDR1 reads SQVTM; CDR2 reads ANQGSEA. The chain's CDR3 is CSVAVVGRNTEAFF. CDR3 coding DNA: TGCAGCGTTGCGGTCGTCGGGAGGAACACTGAAGCTTTCTTT.

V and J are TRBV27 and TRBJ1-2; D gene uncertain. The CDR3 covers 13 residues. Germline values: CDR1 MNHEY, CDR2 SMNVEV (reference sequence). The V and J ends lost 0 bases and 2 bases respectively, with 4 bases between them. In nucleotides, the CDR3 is TGTGCCAGCAGTTTATCACGGAACTATGGCTACACCTTC. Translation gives CASSLSRNYGYTF.